The 19 T cell receptor beta chains below come from one sample, sequenced in a study of T cell changes during pregnancy in multiple sclerosis. The data were produced by immunoSEQ multiplex PCR, yet TCRdb's version contains in-frame clones alone and is incomplete. The table shows more than 35,000 clones, with 88% occurring only once. This sample comprised CD8+ T cells from peripheral blood mononuclear cells, obtained after pregnancy. All receptors derive from a female donor in good health, enrolled as a control in a pregnancy study.

The V and J genes are TRBV9 and TRBJ2-5; TRBD2 aligns across 15 bases. Germline trimming cut 2 bases from V and 4 bases from J; bases unmatched to any gene: 6. The CDR3 extends over 17 amino acids. Per the germline V gene, CDR1 is SGDLS and CDR2 is YYNGEE. CDR3 residues: CASSVESGLAGGETQYF. In DNA form, the CDR3 reads TGTGCCAGCAGCGTCGAATCGGGACTAGCGGGGGGAGAGACCCAGTACTTC.

This sequence joins TRBV11-2 and TRBJ1-1, with TRBD1 as a possible D gene (5 bases). The germline V and J ends were trimmed by 2 bases and 2 bases, with 18 bases remaining between them. CDR1 is SGHAT and CDR2 is FQNNGV in the germline V gene. The CDR3 sequence is 17 residues long. CDR3 loop: CASSLFLAGLNNTEAFF. The CDR3 DNA reads TGTGCCAGCAGCTTATTTCTTGCAGGGCTTAACAACACTGAAGCTTTCTTT.

The chain joins TRBV4-1 to TRBJ1-5; 7 bases are shared with TRBD1. V was pared by 4 bases and J by 4 bases, with 10 bases of the junction left unmatched. CDR1 MGHRA and CDR2 YSYEKL come from the germline V gene. This CDR3 comprises 16 residues. The CDR3 DNA reads TGCGCCAGCAGCCTTCTCCCGGGACAGCGGAATCAGCCCCAGCATTTT. It encodes CASSLLPGQRNQPQHF.

The chain is built from TRBV4-1 and TRBJ2-6, with a tentative D call TRBD1 (6 bases). Germline CDR1 reads MGHRA; CDR2 reads YSYEKL. V lost 2 bases and J lost 0, with 20 bases in between. The CDR3 totals 20 residues. The CDR3 spells CASSQLLRDTLPSGANVLTF. CDR3 DNA: TGCGCCAGCAGCCAACTTCTCCGGGACACCCTTCCCTCTGGGGCCAACGTCCTGACTTTC.

This chain links TRBV11-2 with TRBJ2-1; 7 positions match TRBD2. Germline trimming cut 3 bases from V and 2 bases from J; bases unmatched to any gene: 1. CDR3 size: 14 residues. Germline V lookup: CDR1 SGHAT, CDR2 FQNNGV. The CDR3 loop reads CASSLAGAYNEQFF. CDR3 bases: TGTGCCAGCAGCTTGGCGGGGGCCTACAATGAGCAGTTCTTC.

The V call is TRBV4-3, the J call TRBJ2-2; TRBD2 matches 8 bases. The CDR3 runs 18 residues. With 0 bases clipped from V and 8 bases from J, the junction kept 14 bases outside the gene matches. Germline lookup yields CDR1 LGHNA and CDR2 YSLEER. DNA of the CDR3: TGCGCCAGCAGCCAAGATATCCAAGCGGGGGCGACTCCTGGGGAGCTGTTTTTT. Its protein product is CASSQDIQAGATPGELFF.

CDR3 residues: CASRWANQPQHF. CDR3 coding DNA: TGTGCCAGCCGGTGGGCCAATCAGCCCCAGCATTTT. The chain carries TRBV28 and TRBJ1-5; D remains ambiguous. The germline V and J ends were trimmed by 8 bases and 3 bases, with 8 bases remaining between them. Germline loops: CDR1 MDHEN, CDR2 SYDVKM. The CDR3 is made up of 12 amino acids.

The rearrangement joins TRBV27 to TRBJ1-3; D is perhaps TRBD1 (5 bases). The germline V and J ends were trimmed by 2 bases and 0 bases, with 5 bases remaining between them. Germline loops: CDR1 MNHEY, CDR2 SMNVEV (reference sequence). The CDR3 sequence is 14 residues long. CDR3 DNA: TGTGCCAGCAGTTTAACAGGCTCTGGAAACACCATATATTTT. This translates into CASSLTGSGNTIYF.

The V and J genes are TRBV4-3 and TRBJ2-1, with TRBD2 matching over 7 bases. The CDR3 loop spans 16 amino acids. After removal of 0 bases from V and 12 bases from J, the junction contained 14 bases not matched to a gene. Germline V gene sequence: CDR1 LGHNA, CDR2 YSLEER. The CDR3 sequence is CASSQDEAGPPVGQFF. The CDR3 DNA follows: TGCGCCAGCAGCCAAGATGAAGCGGGGCCCCCGGTGGGGCAGTTCTTC.

The table lists this clone with a few counts. The V call is TRBV28, the J call TRBJ2-7, with 9 nucleotides matching TRBD1. The CDR3 contains 15 residues. V lost 3 bases and J lost 3; bases outside the gene matches: 6. From germline, CDR1 is MDHEN and CDR2 SYDVKM. The CDR3 reads CASSFRGTGIYEQYF. CDR3 coding DNA: TGTGCCAGCAGTTTTCGCGGGACAGGGATCTACGAGCAGTACTTC.

V is TRBV2 and J is TRBJ1-5; D unclear. V was shortened by 2 bases and J by 0 bases, with 5 bases between the two germline ends. The germline V gene has CDR1 SNHLY and CDR2 FYNNEI. This CDR3 is built from 14 residues. The CDR3, as DNA: TGTGCCAGCAGTGAACCGTTTAGCAATCAGCCCCAGCATTTT. Protein product: CASSEPFSNQPQHF.

The chain employs TRBV7-2 and TRBJ1-4, with 8 bases that match TRBD1. V dropped 1 base and J dropped 6; count of bases not matched to a gene: 1. Germline V gene sequence: CDR1 SGHTA, CDR2 FQGNSA. The CDR3 is 14 amino acids. The chain's CDR3 is CASSLGTGYEKLFF. The CDR3 coding sequence is TGTGCCAGCAGCTTAGGGACAGGGTATGAAAAACTGTTTTTT.

The chain has TRBV9 and TRBJ2-7, with a possible D match to TRBD1 (5 bases). The CDR3 sequence is 14 residues long. V was cut by 0 bases and J by 5 bases, with 12 bases left in between. Germline V gene lookup returns CDR1 SGDLS and CDR2 YYNGEE. The CDR3 protein is CASSVGVGANEQYF. The CDR3 coding sequence is TGTGCCAGCAGCGTAGGGGTAGGGGCCAACGAGCAGTACTTC.

This CDR3 reads CASKGQGNYGYTF. CDR3 DNA: TGTGCCAGCAAGGGGCAGGGCAACTATGGCTACACCTTC. The rearrangement uses TRBV2 and TRBJ1-2; maybe TRBD1 (5 bases). Germline lookup yields CDR1 SNHLY and CDR2 FYNNEI. The CDR3 is 13 amino acids. Trimming took 7 bases from V and 2 from J, leaving 11 bases between them.

The chain couples TRBV4-1 to TRBJ1-2; TRBD1 matches 10 bases. CDR1 and CDR2 (germline): MGHRA, YSYEKL. The CDR3 length is 16 residues. With 2 bases clipped from V and 4 bases from J, the junction kept 7 bases outside the gene matches. CDR3 DNA: TGCGCCAGCAGCCAAAGGGGGACAGGGGTAGGCTATGGCTACACCTTC. As protein: CASSQRGTGVGYGYTF.

This chain links TRBV29-1 with TRBJ1-1; D remains ambiguous. CDR1 and CDR2 from the germline V gene are SQVTM and ANQGSEA. Trimming stripped 3 bases from V and 7 bases from J, with 6 bases between. The CDR3 length is 10 residues. CDR3 protein: CSVESGEAFF. The CDR3 bases are TGCAGCGTTGAGTCGGGTGAAGCTTTCTTT.

This chain uses TRBV10-3 with TRBJ1-2; TRBD1 aligns across 9 bases. The trim removed 0 bases at V and 4 bases at J, leaving 3 bases unmatched. Germline CDR1 ENHRY, CDR2 SYGVKD. CDR3 length: 15 residues. CDR3 residues: CAISESGTGIYGYTF. The CDR3 coding sequence is TGTGCCATCAGTGAGTCTGGGACAGGGATCTATGGCTACACCTTC.

V usage is TRBV4-3 and J usage is TRBJ2-7; possibly TRBD1 for D (6 bases). Germline lookup yields CDR1 LGHNA and CDR2 YSLEER. V lost 0 bases and J 3 bases, leaving 12 bases between the germline ends. The CDR3 spans 15 residues. As DNA, the CDR3 is TGCGCCAGCAGCCAAGACAGGGGCACACGCTACGAGCAGTACTTC. It specifies CASSQDRGTRYEQYF.

The V call is TRBV27, the J call TRBJ2-1; D is possibly TRBD2 (7 bases). The CDR3 totals 14 residues. Germline CDR1 and CDR2: MNHEY and SMNVEV (reference sequence). Trimming pared 2 bases from V and 10 bases from J, leaving 15 bases between. CDR3 sequence reads: CASSLLRGQGEQFF. CDR3 nucleotide sequence: TGTGCCAGCAGTTTACTGCGGGGGCAGGGAGAGCAGTTCTTC.